These 29 T cell receptor beta chains were sequenced from one sample in a study of blood T cell repertoires in COVID-19. Sequenced by immunoSEQ multiplex PCR; TCRdb stores in-frame clones only, minus some. Of around 97,000 clones detected, about 85% appear once; the ten largest clones hold around 3.1%. Sequenced: peripheral blood. These receptors were obtained from a man between 50 and 59 years old in a cohort sampled during active COVID-19.

The V and J genes are TRBV28 and TRBJ2-7, with TRBD2 identical over 8 bases. The CDR3 has 16 residues. The germline V gene encodes CDR1 MDHEN and CDR2 SYDVKM. The V gene end was trimmed by 5 bases and the J gene end by 11 bases; junction bases not matched to a gene: 20. For the CDR3, the DNA is TGTGCCAGCAGTGCTTACCGTGGCGGGGGGCCCGATATGGAGTACGTC. Translating it yields CASSAYRGGGPDMEYV.

The gene calls are TRBV5-1 and TRBJ2-7, with D possibly TRBD1 on 6 matching bases. Germline CDR1 SGHRS, CDR2 YFSETQ. The CDR3 totals 15 residues. Trimming left V 2 bases short and J 0 bases short, with 12 bases between. CDR3 sequence (DNA): TGCGCCAGCAGCTTTCGGCCGGACAGCTCCTACGAGCAGTACGTC. Translated: CASSFRPDSSYEQYV.

This clone has just one count. The V and J genes are TRBV4-2 and TRBJ2-4; 8 nucleotides agree with TRBD1. The germline gives CDR1 LGHNA, CDR2 YNFKEQ. V trimming: 3 bases; J trimming: 6 bases; junction bases outside the gene matches: 7. This CDR3 spans 15 amino acids. The CDR3 coding sequence is TGTGCCAGCAGCCAGACTCAGGGGGCGGGAAACATTCAGTACTTC. Translation gives CASSQTQGAGNIQYF.

The chain uses TRBV9 and TRBJ1-1, with D possibly TRBD1 on 6 matching bases. Between the trimmed V and J ends, which lost 3 bases and 1 base, there was a span of 7 bases. Germline V CDR1 and CDR2: SGDLS, YYNGEE. The CDR3 has 13 residues. The CDR3, as DNA: TGTGCCAGCAGCGAGGGACAGAACACTGAAGCTTTCTTT. This codes for CASSEGQNTEAFF.

The V and J genes are TRBV19 and TRBJ2-7, with 7 nucleotides matching TRBD1. Losses at the gene ends were 7 bases for V and 6 bases for J; bases not matched to a gene: 9. This CDR3 contains 13 residues. Germline V CDR1 and CDR2: LNHDA, SQIVND (reference sequence). This chain's CDR3 is CASKFTGVAEQYF. CDR3 nucleotide sequence: TGTGCCAGTAAGTTCACAGGGGTCGCCGAGCAGTACTTC.

The V gene is TRBV6-1, the J gene TRBJ1-2; 9 bases agree with TRBD1. Trimming took 3 bases from V and 4 from J; bases not matched to a gene: 12. The CDR3 consists of 17 residues. Germline assignment: CDR1 MNHNS and CDR2 SASEGT. The CDR3 loop reads CASSDEGSRTGAYGYTF. In DNA, the CDR3 is TGTGCCAGCAGTGATGAAGGGTCCCGGACAGGGGCCTATGGCTACACCTTC.

The V gene is TRBV24-1, the J gene TRBJ2-1; 8 nucleotides match TRBD1. The CDR3 length is 17 residues. The germline CDR1 and CDR2 sequences are KGHDR and SFDVKD. The V gene end was trimmed by 4 bases and the J gene end by 8 bases; junction bases not matched to a gene: 15. Here the CDR3 reads CATSDSSQDRDPYEQFF. CDR3 DNA sequence: TGTGCCACCAGTGACTCTTCCCAGGACAGGGACCCATATGAGCAGTTCTTC.

The CDR3 DNA reads as TGTGCTAGTGGTTTGGCGGGACAGGGGGGAAATGAGCAGTTCTTC. Its translation is CASGLAGQGGNEQFF. V and J are TRBV12-5 and TRBJ2-1; TRBD1 matches at 11 bases. The germline CDR1 and CDR2 sequences are LGHNT and FRNRAP. With 1 base clipped from V and 7 bases from J, the junction kept 3 bases outside the gene matches. CDR3 length equals 15 residues.

This chain links TRBV6-4 with TRBJ1-2; D not certain. CDR3 size: 15 residues. CDR1 is MRHNA, CDR2 SNTAGT, per germline. Trimming removed 5 bases at V and 0 bases at J, with 13 bases between. The CDR3 region has the DNA TGTGCCAGCAGTTTAGAGGCCGGATCTAACTATGGCTACACCTTC. It encodes CASSLEAGSNYGYTF.

The chain uses TRBV9 and TRBJ1-6; D is undetermined. Trimming removed 2 bases at V and 11 bases at J, with 11 bases between. Germline V gene sequence: CDR1 SGDLS, CDR2 YYNGEE. The length of the CDR3 is 13 residues. CDR3 DNA: TGTGCCAGCAGCGTCACCGTGGGAGCACCCCTCCACTTT. Translated: CASSVTVGAPLHF.

CDR3 sequence (DNA): TGTGCCAGCTCACCAGGGACTAGCGGGGGTTCCTACGAGCAGTACGTC. This sequence encodes CASSPGTSGGSYEQYV. The chain couples TRBV18 to TRBJ2-7; 14 nucleotides line up with TRBD2. Trimming cost V 2 bases and J 1 base; bases outside gene matches: 1. The CDR3 is 16 residues long. Germline lookup yields CDR1 KGHSH and CDR2 LQKENI.

CDR3 coding DNA: TGTGCCAGCAGGGCCCGGACAGGGGAGTACTTC. This codes for CASRARTGEYF. The V and J genes are TRBV2 and TRBJ2-7; 9 bases are shared with TRBD1. The ends lost 6 bases at V and 11 bases at J; junction bases unmatched: 5. The CDR3 consists of 11 residues. Germline CDR1 reads SNHLY; CDR2 reads FYNNEI.

The chain combines TRBV5-6 with TRBJ2-5; 9 bases line up with TRBD2. The CDR3 is made up of 18 amino acids. Trimming at V came to 0 bases and at J to 0 bases, leaving 9 bases not matched to a gene. Germline lookup yields CDR1 SGHDT and CDR2 YYEEEE. DNA of the CDR3: TGTGCCAGCAGCTTGGACGGTAGCGGGGGAGCCTACCAAGAGACCCAGTACTTC. Translating it yields CASSLDGSGGAYQETQYF.

The J gene is TRBJ2-2, the V gene TRBV19; tentative D call: TRBD1 (6 bases). V was trimmed by 6 bases and J by 5 bases, leaving 19 bases between them. The CDR3 length is 16 residues. Germline loops: CDR1 LNHDA, CDR2 SQIVND (reference sequence). CDR3 in amino acids: CASRSPQGSRTGELFF. The CDR3 DNA reads as TGTGCCAGTAGATCCCCCCAGGGGTCGAGAACCGGGGAGCTGTTTTTT.

The chain uses TRBV6-8 and TRBJ2-7; the D is unclear. In germline, CDR1 is MNHGY, CDR2 SAAAGT. The V and J ends lost 4 bases and 9 bases respectively, with 13 bases between them. The CDR3 consists of 12 residues. The CDR3 DNA reads as TGTGCCAGCAGTTCATTGTGTTACTGGCAGTACGTC. Amino acid sequence: CASSSLCYWQYV.

This sequence joins TRBV6-5 and TRBJ1-1; D not resolved. Germline CDR1 reads MNHEY; CDR2 reads SVGAGI. Trimming pared 8 bases from V and 0 bases from J, leaving 13 bases between. The CDR3 length is 14 residues. The CDR3 sequence is CASRREGLNTEAFF. The CDR3 bases are TGTGCCAGCCGTAGGGAGGGTTTGAACACTGAAGCTTTCTTT.

The chain has TRBV5-4 and TRBJ2-2, with TRBD2 identical over 8 bases. Trimming at V came to 6 bases and at J to 3 bases, leaving 10 bases not matched to a gene. The CDR3 is 16 amino acids. Germline V gene sequence: CDR1 SGHNT, CDR2 YYREEE (reference sequence). The CDR3 sequence: CASTPGGRGDTGELFF. The CDR3, as DNA: TGTGCCAGCACCCCAGGAGGGCGGGGGGACACCGGGGAGCTGTTTTTT.

The chain links TRBV19 to TRBJ1-6, with TRBD1 as a possible D gene (5 bases). Trimming took 3 bases from V and 5 from J, leaving 17 bases between them. The germline V gene encodes CDR1 LNHDA and CDR2 SQIVND (reference sequence). CDR3 size: 17 residues. DNA of the CDR3: TGTGCCAGTAGTATCTCCTGGGCAGGGCAAGATAATTCACCCCTCCACTTT. This encodes CASSISWAGQDNSPLHF.

V usage is TRBV9 and J usage is TRBJ1-4; the D gene is possibly TRBD1 (5 bases). V was shortened by 0 bases and J by 3 bases, with 9 bases between the two germline ends. The CDR3 has 15 residues. Germline CDR1 reads SGDLS; CDR2 reads YYNGEE. CDR3 bases: TGTGCCAGCAGCGTAGACCCAGGGCCTAATGAAAAACTGTTTTTT. This encodes CASSVDPGPNEKLFF.

This clone has just a few counts. The chain joins TRBV4-3 to TRBJ1-2; 8 nucleotides agree with TRBD1. The CDR3 is 15 residues long. V was clipped by 4 bases and J by 4 bases; unmatched bases: 8. Germline V gene sequence: CDR1 LGHNA, CDR2 YSLEER. CDR3 nucleotide sequence: TGCGCCAGCAGCCCATACAGGGGGGGATCCTATGGCTACACCTTC. This translates into CASSPYRGGSYGYTF.

The rearrangement joins TRBV11-2 to TRBJ1-5, with 7 bases fitting TRBD1. Germline assignment: CDR1 SGHAT and CDR2 FQNNGV. The CDR3 totals 18 residues. The V segment lost 0 bases and the J segment 13 bases; nucleotides outside the gene matches: 21. The CDR3 spells CASSLDGARLGQAIAQHF. The CDR3 DNA follows: TGTGCCAGCAGCTTAGATGGGGCGAGGCTAGGACAGGCGATAGCGCAGCATTTT. Drawing the rest from reference TRBV11-2 and TRBJ1-5, the complete variable domain is EAGVAQSPRYKIIEKRQSVAFWCNPISGHATLYWYQQILGQGPKLLIQFQNNGVVDDSQLPKDRFSAERLKGVDSTLKIQPAKLEDSAVYLCASSLDGARLGQAIAQHFGDGTRLSIL.

V and J are TRBV9 and TRBJ2-1; D not resolved. Germline values: CDR1 SGDLS, CDR2 YYNGEE. Trimming removed 0 bases at V and 1 base at J, with 14 bases between. The CDR3 runs to 17 residues. The CDR3 is CASSVVPRQESYNEQFF. CDR3 DNA sequence: TGTGCCAGCAGCGTAGTCCCCAGGCAAGAATCCTACAATGAGCAGTTCTTC.

The chain joins TRBV6-5 to TRBJ2-7; 9 bases map to TRBD1. Losses at the gene ends were 5 bases for V and 4 bases for J; bases not matched to a gene: 3. The CDR3 is 13 amino acids. The germline gives CDR1 MNHEY, CDR2 SVGAGI. CDR3 residues: CASSRTGAYEQYF. CDR3 nucleotides: TGTGCCAGCAGTAGGACAGGGGCGTACGAGCAGTACTTC.

This clone was detected only a few times. The rearrangement joins TRBV28 to TRBJ1-1; 7 bases agree with TRBD1. The V gene's germline CDR1 is MDHEN and CDR2 SYDVKM. The CDR3 extends over 15 amino acids. The V segment lost 4 bases and the J segment 0 bases; nucleotides outside the gene matches: 5. CDR3 DNA sequence: TGTGCCAGCAGTTCCCGGGACAGACTGAACACTGAAGCTTTCTTT. It yields the protein CASSSRDRLNTEAFF.

V gene TRBV5-1 combines with J gene TRBJ2-3; weak D call: TRBD1 (8 bases). CDR3 length: 15 residues. Germline V gene data show CDR1 as SGHRS and CDR2 as YFSETQ. Trimming removed 4 bases from V and 4 bases from J, with 16 bases in between. CDR3 in DNA: TGCGCCAGCAGCCCAAGGACAGGGAGGGCAGATACGCAGTATTTT. This codes for CASSPRTGRADTQYF.

The sample holds one count of this clone. The chain joins TRBV18 to TRBJ2-1; 8 positions agree with TRBD2. CDR1 KGHSH and CDR2 LQKENI come from the germline V gene. Trimming cost V 6 bases and J 5 bases; bases outside gene matches: 12. The CDR3 runs 16 residues. The CDR3 loop is CASSLRGSGGHNEQFF. The CDR3 DNA is TGTGCCAGCTCCTTAAGAGGAAGCGGGGGTCACAATGAGCAGTTCTTC.

With respect to this clone: Its ends do not fully match the called genes, so a read error is possible. This chain links TRBV7-2 with TRBJ2-5; 10 bases map to TRBD2. The germline V gene has CDR1 SGHTA and CDR2 FQGNSA. The CDR3 consists of 15 residues. The CDR3 DNA reads TGTGCCAGCAGCTTAAGTGCTAGCGGGGGAACTAACGGCGACTTC. Its protein is CASSLSASGGTNGDF.

The CDR3 loop reads CASRVSGSGELFF. CDR3 sequence (DNA): TGTGCCAGCAGGGTGAGCGGCTCCGGGGAGCTGTTTTTT. The chain couples TRBV9 to TRBJ2-2, with D tentatively TRBD2 (5 bases). Germline lookup yields CDR1 SGDLS and CDR2 YYNGEE. Between the trimmed V and J ends, which lost 5 bases and 6 bases, there was a span of 11 bases. This CDR3 spans 13 amino acids.

This clone was detected only once. The genes are TRBV5-1 and TRBJ2-3; 8 bases line up with TRBD2. The V and J ends lost 4 bases and 0 bases, in that order; junction bases with no gene match: 4. This CDR3 comprises 15 residues. Germline V gene data show CDR1 as SGHRS and CDR2 as YFSETQ. The CDR3 is CASSPGGHSTDTQYF. As DNA, the CDR3 is TGCGCCAGCAGCCCGGGAGGGCACAGCACAGATACGCAGTATTTT.